This is a list of T cell receptor beta chains from one sample in a study of human CD8 memory T cell subsets. TCRdb reanalyzed the 5' RACE reads and collapses them to one entry per CDR3 protein, without DNA. The sample table sets out about 17,000 distinct CDR3 sequences. Material: CD8+ T cells from PBMCs. Receptor source: a human donor in good health. Each CDR3 is given with its conserved first and last residue. Only part of the rows carry a size: once, few, many, or a class if the clone is expanded.

j_gene | v_gene | abundance | CDR3aa
TRBJ1-2 | TRBV14 | NA | CASSQDTYGYTF
TRBJ2-2 | TRBV6-2/TRBV6-3 | NA | CASSYSMRGQGELFF
TRBJ2-1 | TRBV4-3 | NA | CASSPSGSPYNEQFF
TRBJ2-7 | TRBV7-9 | NA | CASSAKLDSGSYEQYF
TRBJ2-1 | TRBV29-1 | NA | CSVETSGGFNNEQFF
TRBJ2-7 | TRBV7-9 | NA | CASSPSVADRAYEQYF
TRBJ2-3 | TRBV5-6 | NA | CASKRTGGGATDTQYF
TRBJ1-4 | TRBV30 | NA | CAWKDGEKLFF
TRBJ2-3 | TRBV14 | NA | CASSRWTSGTDTQYF
TRBJ1-1 | TRBV10-2 | NA | CASRGGGSLNTEAFF
TRBJ2-7 | TRBV7-9 | NA | CASGPRGSRYEQYF
TRBJ2-1 | TRBV29-1 | medium-sized | CSVEGGQGVDNEQFF
TRBJ2-1 | TRBV7-7 | NA | CASSLGTSGGNEQFF
TRBJ2-1 | TRBV7-8 | NA | CASSLVEYNEQFF
TRBJ2-7 | TRBV6-2/TRBV6-3 | medium-sized | CASSLGLAGGFYEQYF
TRBJ2-1 | TRBV6-2/TRBV6-3 | NA | CASSYGSGGYTEQFF
TRBJ1-1 | TRBV12-3/TRBV12-4 | NA | CASSFREMNTEAFF
TRBJ1-1 | TRBV3-1 | NA | CASSPWLETQGNTEAFF
TRBJ1-1 | TRBV10-2 | NA | CASSHQGTEAFF
TRBJ2-4 | TRBV25-1 | NA | CASTLGGSAENIQYF
TRBJ1-1 | TRBV5-1 | NA | CASSLRGGANTEAFF
TRBJ1-2 | TRBV5-6 | NA | CASSSEGARVEDYGYTF
TRBJ2-1 | TRBV7-3 | NA | CASSPTGLLIDEQFF
TRBJ1-1 | TRBV12-3/TRBV12-4 | NA | CASSPDRNGAEAFF
TRBJ2-6 | TRBV4-2 | NA | CASSQDSGTGANVLTF
TRBJ2-7 | TRBV7-8 | NA | CASSLSSEQYF
TRBJ1-1 | TRBV7-8 | NA | CASSWDRMNTEAFF
TRBJ1-5 | TRBV28 | NA | CASSLKDGQPQHF
TRBJ2-3 | TRBV7-9 | NA | CASLRTGEDTQYF
TRBJ1-6 | TRBV12-3/TRBV12-4 | NA | CASSWAGGGDSPLHF
TRBJ2-1 | TRBV5-6 | NA | CASSLTRPGFYEQFF
TRBJ2-7 | TRBV15 | NA | CATSRDRGTEQYF
TRBJ2-1 | TRBV24-1 | NA | CATAQGGEQFF
TRBJ1-2 | TRBV4-1 | medium-sized | CASSQEMANGYTF
TRBJ1-2 | TRBV28 | large | CASSPASNYGYTF
TRBJ1-2 | TRBV28 | NA | CASSLGQGSYGYTF
TRBJ2-1 | TRBV6-2/TRBV6-3 | medium-sized | CASSYSMSGRGQFNEQFF
TRBJ2-5 | TRBV21-1 | NA | CASSKEGIPQKETQYF
TRBJ2-7 | TRBV28 | NA | CASSTGQGAYEQYF
TRBJ2-3 | TRBV5-6 | NA | CASSLDGPVDTQYF
TRBJ1-2 | TRBV19 | NA | CASRTGTVNGYTF
TRBJ2-1 | TRBV7-8 | NA | CASSLEVNEQFF
TRBJ1-5 | TRBV28 | NA | CASSSLEEDGTDQPQHF
TRBJ2-3 | TRBV10-3 | NA | CAISGGTSTDTQYF
TRBJ2-1 | TRBV24-1 | NA | CATSERQVYNEQFF